The 30 T cell receptor beta chains presented below share a single source sample, sequenced in a study of blood T cell repertoires in COVID-19. The repertoire was sequenced with immunoSEQ multiplex PCR; TCRdb's copy has only in-frame clones and lacks some. This sample has roughly 120,000 clones; roughly nine tenths occur once, and the top ten carry about 4.5%. Sequenced sample: peripheral blood. These receptor sequences come from a man in his 60s with COVID-19, enrolled during active disease.

The rearrangement links TRBV3-1 (or the pseudogene TRBV3-2) to TRBJ2-3; 10 nucleotides line up with TRBD2. Unmatched junction bases numbered 8, after V lost 0 bases and J lost 5 bases. Germline lookup yields CDR1 LGHDT and CDR2 YNNKEL (reference sequence). The CDR3 loop spans 17 amino acids. CDR3 protein: CASSQDAGTSDGDTQYF. The CDR3 nucleotides are TGTGCCAGCAGCCAAGATGCGGGGACTAGCGATGGAGATACGCAGTATTTT.

The chain is built from TRBV27 and TRBJ1-5; TRBD1 matches 9 bases. Germline V gene lookup returns CDR1 MNHEY and CDR2 SMNVEV (reference sequence). The CDR3 length is 13 residues. The V gene end was trimmed by 6 bases and the J gene end by 14 bases; junction bases not matched to a gene: 11. This chain's CDR3 is CASSRDRAQAEHF. CDR3 DNA: TGTGCCAGCAGCCGGGACAGGGCCCAAGCTGAGCATTTT.

In its sample, this clone was seen once. CDR3 amino acids: CASTPGGLSGYTF. The CDR3, as DNA: TGTGCCAGTACCCCCGGGGGACTTTCTGGCTACACCTTC. This chain joins TRBV19 and TRBJ1-2; possible D gene TRBD1, 5 bases. V dropped 7 bases and J dropped 7 bases, with 16 bases sitting between them. Germline CDR1 is LNHDA and CDR2 is SQIVND (reference sequence). This CDR3 is built from 13 residues.

As concerns this clone: Different DNA sequences within this sample yield the same CDR3. The genes are TRBV27 and TRBJ2-7; 7 bases map to TRBD2. With 5 bases clipped from V and 2 bases from J, the junction kept 6 bases outside the gene matches. CDR3 size: 14 residues. From germline, CDR1 is MNHEY and CDR2 SMNVEV (reference sequence). The CDR3 reads CASSRTSEPYEQYF. CDR3 bases: TGTGCCAGCAGTCGTACTAGCGAACCCTACGAGCAGTACTTC.

The chain combines TRBV27 with TRBJ2-7; 15 bases are shared with TRBD2. Germline lookup yields CDR1 MNHEY and CDR2 SMNVEV (reference sequence). V dropped 3 bases and J dropped 7; count of bases not matched to a gene: 1. The CDR3 runs 14 residues. The CDR3 coding sequence is TGTGCCAGCAGTTTCGGACTAGCGGGAGGGGAGCAGTACTTC. Translated: CASSFGLAGGEQYF.

The rearrangement joins TRBV5-4 to TRBJ2-5; 11 nucleotides line up with TRBD2. The germline gives CDR1 SGHNT, CDR2 YYREEE (reference sequence). This CDR3 has 16 residues. With 4 bases clipped from V and 5 bases from J, the junction kept 10 bases outside the gene matches. The DNA of the CDR3 is TGTGCCAGCAGCCCTCGGGTAGCGGGAGGGCCTGAGACCCAGTACTTC. It is translated as CASSPRVAGGPETQYF.

The genes are TRBV10-3 and TRBJ1-1; D gene ambiguous. Germline CDR1 is ENHRY and CDR2 is SYGVKD. The germline V and J ends were trimmed by 3 bases and 0 bases, with 5 bases remaining between them. The CDR3 has 13 residues. CDR3 nucleotide sequence: TGTGCCATCAGTGATACAGTGAACACTGAAGCTTTCTTT. It is translated as CAISDTVNTEAFF.

The chain recombines TRBV7-9 with TRBJ1-2; D is unclear. Trimming removed 5 bases from V and 0 bases from J, with 16 bases in between. This CDR3 is 16 amino acids long. The germline CDR1 and CDR2 sequences are SEHNR and FQNEAQ (reference sequence). The CDR3: CASSPTGSATNYGYTF. CDR3 nucleotides: TGTGCCAGCAGCCCCACTGGGAGCGCAACTAACTATGGCTACACCTTC.

This rearrangement joins TRBV6-5 to TRBJ2-5; D unclear. The CDR3 extends over 13 amino acids. Germline V lookup: CDR1 MNHEY, CDR2 SVGAGI. V lost 6 bases to trimming and J lost 5 bases, with 13 bases between them. CDR3 in DNA: TGTGCCAGCAGCCTCGGCCTGAGGGAGACCCAGTACTTC. It translates to CASSLGLRETQYF.

The chain recombines TRBV5-1 with TRBJ2-1; 10 nucleotides align to TRBD2. CDR1 is SGHRS, CDR2 YFSETQ, per germline. Germline trimming cut 2 bases from V and 8 bases from J; bases unmatched to any gene: 4. The length of the CDR3 is 14 residues. CDR3: CASSFSSGSHEQFF. The CDR3 bases are TGCGCCAGCAGCTTCTCTAGCGGGAGCCATGAGCAGTTCTTC.

The rearrangement joins TRBV5-4 to TRBJ1-2; D is perhaps TRBD1 (5 bases). This CDR3 contains 12 residues. The V and J ends lost 6 bases and 4 bases respectively, with 10 bases between them. Germline V gene sequence: CDR1 SGHNT, CDR2 YYREEE (reference sequence). The CDR3 region is CASTQGFYGYTF. The CDR3 DNA reads TGTGCCAGCACCCAGGGCTTCTATGGCTACACCTTC. Using reference TRBV5-4 and TRBJ1-2 for the parts outside the CDR3, the full variable domain is ETGVTQSPTHLIKTRGQQVTLRCSSQSGHNTVSWYQQALGQGPQFIFQYYREEENGRGNFPPRFSGLQFPNYSSELNVNALELDDSALYLCASTQGFYGYTFGSGTRLTVV.

The V call is TRBV9, the J call TRBJ2-2, with D possibly being TRBD2 (5 bases). The CDR3 spans 14 residues. V lost 0 bases and J lost 3, with 6 bases in between. Germline-derived CDR1 and CDR2 are SGDLS and YYNGEE. The CDR3: CASSVGGYTGELFF. The CDR3 bases are TGTGCCAGCAGCGTAGGCGGGTACACCGGGGAGCTGTTTTTT.

The DNA for the CDR3 is TGTGCCAGCAGCCAAGATTGGCGCCGCGGGGGACGTCTCTACTCCTACAATGAGCAGTTCTTC. Amino acid sequence: CASSQDWRRGGRLYSYNEQFF. The chain uses TRBV4-2 and TRBJ2-1; TRBD2 matches 7 bases. This CDR3 is 21 amino acids long. Germline lookup yields CDR1 LGHNA and CDR2 YNFKEQ. The V segment lost 0 bases and the J segment 0 bases; nucleotides outside the gene matches: 17.

This chain joins TRBV7-3 and TRBJ1-1; possibly TRBD1 for D (5 bases). Per the germline V gene, CDR1 is SGHTA and CDR2 is FQGTGA. V lost 11 bases and J lost 1, with 14 bases in between. This CDR3 spans 13 amino acids. CDR3: CASSAQENTEAFF. The CDR3 DNA is TGTGCCTCCTCGGCACAGGAGAACACTGAAGCTTTCTTT.

For the CDR3, the DNA is TGTGCCAGTAGTATAATCCCCCAGGGGGCGCTTGGCTACACCTTC. Translated: CASSIIPQGALGYTF. This sequence joins TRBV19 and TRBJ1-2; 8 nucleotides agree with TRBD1. CDR3 length equals 15 residues. The ends lost 2 bases at V and 7 bases at J; junction bases unmatched: 9. Germline V gene sequence: CDR1 LNHDA, CDR2 SQIVND (reference sequence).

The CDR3 protein is CASSTRDSPDEQYF. CDR3 DNA: TGTGCCAGTAGTACCCGGGACAGCCCTGACGAGCAGTACTTC. The chain has TRBV19 and TRBJ2-7; TRBD1 aligns across 7 bases. With 4 bases clipped from V and 5 bases from J, the junction kept 8 bases outside the gene matches. CDR3 length equals 14 residues. Germline loops: CDR1 LNHDA, CDR2 SQIVND (reference sequence).

The V gene is TRBV6-5, the J gene TRBJ1-1, with 7 bases that match TRBD1. The CDR3 is made up of 14 amino acids. Germline trimming cut 0 bases from V and 5 bases from J; bases unmatched to any gene: 3. CDR1 and CDR2 (germline): MNHEY, SVGAGI. This chain's CDR3 is CASSYSPGGTEAFF. The CDR3 DNA follows: TGTGCCAGCAGTTACTCCCCAGGGGGTACTGAAGCTTTCTTT.

This clone was seen a single time. J is TRBJ1-1 and V is TRBV2; 9 bases align to TRBD1. Germline CDR1 is SNHLY and CDR2 is FYNNEI. J lost 2 bases, V lost 6 bases, and 4 bases had no gene match. This CDR3 has 14 residues. Here the CDR3 reads CASSRDRVNTEAFF. The CDR3 nucleotides read TGTGCCAGCAGCCGGGACAGGGTAAACACTGAAGCTTTCTTT.

The chain combines TRBV19 with TRBJ1-3; no definite D call. The V gene lost 5 bases and the J gene lost 1 base, with 24 bases spanning the gap. The CDR3 is made up of 19 amino acids. Germline-derived CDR1 and CDR2 are LNHDA and SQIVND (reference sequence). For the CDR3, the DNA is TGTGCCAGTAGTTTACCTCCTCGGGGTTCTTTCGGGTCTGGAAACACCATATATTTT. Translating gives CASSLPPRGSFGSGNTIYF.

This chain uses TRBV27 with TRBJ2-1; 9 nucleotides agree with TRBD2. The germline V gene has CDR1 MNHEY and CDR2 SMNVEV (reference sequence). CDR3 length equals 17 residues. V trimming: 1 base; J trimming: 0 bases; junction bases outside the gene matches: 4. CDR3 sequence: CASSLFAGGNSYNEQFF. The CDR3 nucleotides read TGTGCCAGCAGTTTATTCGCGGGAGGGAACTCCTACAATGAGCAGTTCTTC.

V gene TRBV15 combines with J gene TRBJ1-2, with D possibly matching TRBD1 (6 bases). The V end was cut by 2 bases, the J end by 3 bases, with 19 bases between. The CDR3 extends over 17 amino acids. CDR1 is LNHNV, CDR2 YYDKDF, per germline (reference sequence). In nucleotides, the CDR3 is TGTGCCACCAGCAGACCGCCAGGGGAGGGGGTTGACTATGGCTACACCTTC. Translation: CATSRPPGEGVDYGYTF.

This chain uses TRBV5-1 with TRBJ1-6; tentative D call: TRBD1 (6 bases). CDR1 SGHRS and CDR2 YFSETQ come from the germline V gene. This CDR3 region has 19 residues. The V end was cut by 0 bases, the J end by 5 bases, with 21 bases between. The CDR3 DNA sequence: TGCGCCAGCAGCTTGGAGCGGGGGGCACCCTCGAACCATAATTCACCCCTCCACTTT. Protein product: CASSLERGAPSNHNSPLHF.

This rearrangement joins TRBV30 to TRBJ1-4, with 7 bases identical to TRBD1. The germline gives CDR1 GTSNPN, CDR2 SVGIG (reference sequence). There are 12 residues in the CDR3. V lost 3 bases to trimming and J lost 8 bases; unmatched junction nucleotides: 3. The chain's CDR3 is CAWRGGAEKLFF. The CDR3 coding sequence is TGTGCCTGGAGAGGGGGCGCCGAAAAACTGTTTTTT.

The chain joins TRBV24-1 to TRBJ2-5; 8 bases agree with TRBD1. CDR1 is KGHDR and CDR2 is SFDVKD in the germline V gene. The V gene end was trimmed by 3 bases and the J gene end by 2 bases; junction bases not matched to a gene: 7. This CDR3 is 16 amino acids long. Written as DNA, the CDR3 is TGTGCCACCAGTGATCCTGGACAGGGTCCACAAGAGACCCAGTACTTC. Translated, it gives CATSDPGQGPQETQYF.

CDR3 sequence (DNA): TGCGCCAGCGCGTTAGCGGGAGAGGTATACGAGCAGTACTTC. Protein product: CASALAGEVYEQYF. The V gene is TRBV5-1, the J gene TRBJ2-7; 9 positions agree with TRBD2. This CDR3 contains 14 residues. The germline gives CDR1 SGHRS, CDR2 YFSETQ. V was pared by 7 bases and J by 4 bases, with 9 bases of the junction left unmatched.

The chain is built from TRBV28 and TRBJ2-3; TRBD1 matches at 8 bases. Germline lookup yields CDR1 MDHEN and CDR2 SYDVKM. The trim removed 3 bases at V and 9 bases at J, leaving 8 bases unmatched. This CDR3 has 14 residues. The CDR3 sequence: CASSLGQGAKTQYF. The CDR3 nucleotides read TGTGCCAGCAGTTTGGGGCAGGGGGCGAAGACGCAGTATTTT. Drawing the rest from reference TRBV28 and TRBJ2-3, the complete variable domain is DVKVTQSSRYLVKRTGEKVFLECVQDMDHENMFWYRQDPGLGLRLIYFSYDVKMKEKGDIPEGYSVSREKKERFSLILESASTNQTSMYLCASSLGQGAKTQYFGPGTRLTVL.

The V and J genes are TRBV18 and TRBJ2-1, with D perhaps matching TRBD2 (6 bases). V gave up 6 bases and J gave up 0 bases, with 15 bases separating them. Germline V gene lookup returns CDR1 KGHSH and CDR2 LQKENI. The CDR3 extends over 16 amino acids. CDR3 DNA: TGTGCCAGCTCGCTGTATAGCGGCAGCTCCTACAATGAGCAGTTCTTC. Translating it yields CASSLYSGSSYNEQFF.

This rearrangement joins TRBV28 to TRBJ2-1, with 8 bases identical to TRBD1. V shed 2 bases and J 5 bases; nucleotides not matched to a gene: 5. The germline gives CDR1 MDHEN, CDR2 SYDVKM. The CDR3 runs 15 residues. CDR3 protein: CASSLTAGQDNEQFF. The CDR3 coding sequence is TGTGCCAGCAGTTTAACGGCGGGACAGGACAATGAGCAGTTCTTC.

The genes are TRBV4-3 and TRBJ1-2; D remains ambiguous. Deletions cut 3 bases from V and 7 bases from J, with 15 bases between. CDR1 and CDR2 (germline): LGHNA, YSLEER. The CDR3 is 14 residues long. The CDR3 loop reads CASSQRGAWVGYTF. The CDR3 coding sequence is TGCGCCAGCAGCCAGCGGGGAGCTTGGGTTGGCTACACCTTC.

V is TRBV9 and J is TRBJ2-5, with 8 bases lining up with TRBD1. The V segment lost 4 bases and the J segment 6 bases; nucleotides outside the gene matches: 11. There are 15 residues in the CDR3. Germline CDR1 reads SGDLS; CDR2 reads YYNGEE. In nucleotides, the CDR3 is TGTGCCAGCAGCCCGGAACAGGGGGGATTTAAGACCCAGTACTTC. Its translation: CASSPEQGGFKTQYF.